The next 21 T cell receptor beta chains were all read from a single sample in a study of T-cell reconstitution after alpha-beta-depleted transplantation in children. Construction of the TCRbeta library involved unique molecular identifiers. TCRdb itself ran the PCR reads through MiXCR, one entry per CDR3 protein. The sample has several thousand distinct CDR3 sequences, about 14% seen once. The input for sequencing was PBMCs, mostly from graft donor cells, taken 180 days after TCRalphabeta/CD19-depleted stem cell transplant. Every receptor here comes from a patient younger than 10 who had a stem cell transplant for inherited bone marrow failure, so the T cells may come from the graft donor.

In its sample, this clonotype ranks as medium-sized. V usage is TRBV25-1 and J usage is TRBJ2-7, with TRBD1 identical over 7 bases. Germline assignment: CDR1 MGHDK and CDR2 SYGVNS. J lost 3 bases, V lost 3 bases, and 11 bases had no gene match. The CDR3 has 16 residues. CDR3 loop: CASSELRTGAFYEQYF. CDR3 nucleotide sequence: TGTGCCAGCAGTGAGCTGCGTACAGGGGCCTTCTACGAGCAGTACTTC.

This clonotype was recorded at least ten times. V gene TRBV5-1 combines with J gene TRBJ1-5; D uncertain. This CDR3 region has 14 residues. CDR1 is SGHRS, CDR2 YFSETQ, per germline. The V end lost 0 bases, the J end lost 3 bases, and 7 bases lay between the germline ends. CDR3 bases: TGCGCCAGCAGCTTGGGACATCTCAATCAGCCCCAGCATTTT. Its translation is CASSLGHLNQPQHF. The full variable domain, completed using reference TRBV5-1 and TRBJ1-5, is KAGVTQTPRYLIKTRGQQVTLSCSPISGHRSVSWYQQTPGQGLQFLFEYFSETQRNKGNFPGRFSGRQFSNSRSEMNVSTLELGDSALYLCASSLGHLNQPQHFGDGTRLSIL.

The sample holds many counts of this clonotype. The rearrangement uses TRBV19 and TRBJ1-5; 10 bases match TRBD1. CDR1 is LNHDA and CDR2 is SQIVND in the germline V gene (reference sequence). The junction had 2 bases not matched to a gene; V was cut back by 4 bases and J by 5 bases. The CDR3 totals 14 residues. The DNA for the CDR3 is TGTGCCAGTAGTAAGACAGGGGGCGATCAGCCCCAGCATTTT. Amino acids: CASSKTGGDQPQHF.

This clonotype was counted many times. The rearrangement links TRBV21-1 to TRBJ1-6. TRBV21-1 constitutes a pseudogene. The CDR3 loop spans 14 amino acids. The chain's CDR3 is CASSKYDNNSPLHF. CDR3 in DNA: TGTGCCAGCAGCAAATACGACAATAATTCACCCCTCCACTTT.

The J gene is TRBJ2-1, the V gene TRBV11-1; 7 bases map to TRBD2. The J segment lost 4 bases and the V segment lost 2 bases, leaving 5 bases of the junction unmatched. The V gene's germline CDR1 is SGHAT and CDR2 FQDESV (reference sequence). CDR3 length: 15 amino acids. CDR3 DNA: TGTGCCAGCAGCTTATTCGGGGGACTATACAATGAGCAGTTCTTC. Protein: CASSLFGGLYNEQFF.

This clonotype has a count of ten or more. The gene calls are TRBV15 and TRBJ1-5, with D maybe TRBD1 (5 bases). Per germline, CDR1 LNHNV and CDR2 YYDKDF (reference sequence). The CDR3 is made up of 20 amino acids. V was cut by 1 base and J by 12 bases, with 34 bases left in between. The chain's CDR3 is CATSRGPGPSPFISPRHQHF. As DNA, the CDR3 is TGTGCCACCAGCAGAGGTCCGGGACCCAGCCCCTTCATCAGCCCCAGACACCAGCATTTT.

This clonotype was recorded many times. V and J are TRBV27 and TRBJ2-7, with D possibly being TRBD1 or TRBD2 (5 bases each). The V gene's germline CDR1 is MNHEY and CDR2 SMNVEV (reference sequence). V was trimmed by 6 bases and J by 4 bases, leaving 16 bases between them. The CDR3 extends over 14 amino acids. In nucleotides, the CDR3 is TGTGCCAGCAGCCCTTGGGGGATCGGGTACGAGCAGTACTTC. Residues: CASSPWGIGYEQYF.

The chain links TRBV19 to TRBJ2-5; unclear D gene. The CDR3 is 13 amino acids. The germline V and J ends were trimmed by 3 bases and 6 bases, with 11 bases remaining between them. The germline gives CDR1 LNHDA, CDR2 SQIVND (reference sequence). CDR3 bases: TGTGCCAGTAGTATTATGGGTGGGAAGACCCAGTACTTC. The encoded protein is CASSIMGGKTQYF. The full variable domain, rest sourced from reference TRBV19 and TRBJ2-5, is DGGITQSPKYLFRKEGQNVTLSCEQNLNHDAMYWYRQDPGQGLRLIYYSQIVNDFQKGDIAEGYSVSREKKESFPLTVTSAQKNPTAFYLCASSIMGGKTQYFGPGTRLLVL.

This clonotype showed up many times. This chain links TRBV5-1 with TRBJ2-5; a possible D gene is TRBD2 (5 bases). The CDR3 covers 14 residues. CDR1 and CDR2 (germline): SGHRS, YFSETQ. V dropped 3 bases and J dropped 5 bases, with 14 bases sitting between them. The chain's CDR3 is CASSSGLFRETQYF. The DNA for the CDR3 is TGCGCCAGCAGCTCCGGACTTTTTCGGGAGACCCAGTACTTC.

The V call is TRBV20-1, the J call TRBJ1-1, with D perhaps TRBD1 (5 bases). V was pared by 3 bases and J by 0 bases, with 14 bases between. The CDR3 has 15 amino acids. Germline V gives CDR1 DFQATT, CDR2 SNEGSKA (reference sequence). The DNA of the CDR3 is TGCAGTGCTAGTTCCCTACAGGAGCTGAACACTGAAGCTTTCTTT. The encoded protein is CSASSLQELNTEAFF.

The CDR3 sequence: CASSWTTANTGELFF. The CDR3 DNA follows: TGTGCCAGCAGCTGGACGACAGCGAACACCGGGGAGCTGTTTTTT. The chain joins TRBV7-6 to TRBJ2-2; possibly TRBD1 for D (5 bases). V was shortened by 4 bases and J by 0 bases, with 9 bases between the two germline ends. Looked up from germline, CDR1 is SGHVS and CDR2 is FNYEAQ. This CDR3 has 15 residues.

There are many counts of this clonotype. This chain uses TRBV6-1 with TRBJ2-7, with D hard to call. The V end was cut by 5 bases, the J end by 0 bases, with 17 bases between. Germline V gene lookup returns CDR1 MNHNS and CDR2 SASEGT. The CDR3 is 16 amino acids. The CDR3 reads CASSPLPFRHSYEQYF. CDR3 nucleotide sequence: TGTGCCAGCAGTCCCCTCCCCTTTAGACACTCCTACGAGCAGTACTTC.

This clonotype was seen at least ten times. The gene calls are TRBV13 and TRBJ2-7, with 8 bases aligning to TRBD1. This CDR3 has 14 amino acids. The trim removed 2 bases at V and 2 bases at J, leaving 2 bases unmatched. Germline V gene lookup returns CDR1 PRHDT and CDR2 FYEKMQ (reference sequence). CDR3 coding DNA: TGTGCCAGCAGCTTAACGGACAGGGCCTACGAGCAGTACTTC. Its protein is CASSLTDRAYEQYF.

This clonotype was seen ten or more times. The rearrangement links TRBV7-9 to TRBJ2-5; TRBD1 matches at 9 bases. The CDR3 spans 15 residues. The germline V gene encodes CDR1 SEHNR and CDR2 FQNEAQ (reference sequence). V dropped 3 bases and J dropped 2; count of bases not matched to a gene: 4. CDR3 bases: TGTGCCAGCAGCTTCCAGACAGGGGGACAAGAGACCCAGTACTTC. Its translation: CASSFQTGGQETQYF.

This clonotype was counted many times. The J gene is TRBJ2-7, the V gene TRBV6-5; D possibly corresponds to TRBD2 (6 bases). Germline CDR1 and CDR2: MNHEY and SVGAGI. The CDR3 loop spans 11 amino acids. Trimming cost V 6 bases and J 5 bases, with 8 bases left between them. This CDR3 is CASRRRDEQYF. The CDR3 region has the DNA TGTGCCAGCAGACGGAGGGACGAGCAGTACTTC.

At least ten counts were recorded for this clonotype. The rearrangement uses TRBV7-2 and TRBJ2-7; maybe TRBD1 (6 bases). V gave up 5 bases and J gave up 0 bases, with 11 bases separating them. This CDR3 comprises 14 residues. Germline loops: CDR1 SGHTA, CDR2 FQGNSA. The chain's CDR3 is CASSPRTASYEQYF. Written as DNA, the CDR3 is TGTGCCAGCAGCCCGAGGACAGCCTCCTACGAGCAGTACTTC.

This clonotype qualifies as medium-sized. The chain recombines TRBV20-1 with TRBJ2-5, with TRBD1 matching 9 bases. Germline V gene sequence: CDR1 DFQATT, CDR2 SNEGSKA (reference sequence). Trimming cost V 5 bases and J 5 bases; bases outside gene matches: 12. The length of the CDR3 is 15 residues. For the CDR3, the DNA is TGCAGTGCTTCCATGACAGGGGGAGATTGGGAGACCCAGTACTTC. This sequence encodes CSASMTGGDWETQYF.

This clonotype was observed at least ten times. The chain joins TRBV5-1 to TRBJ1-1; 7 bases map to TRBD1. This CDR3 is 15 amino acids long. V shed 4 bases and J 0 bases; nucleotides not matched to a gene: 6. CDR1 and CDR2 (germline): SGHRS, YFSETQ. The CDR3 here is CASSAGQLMNTEAFF. The CDR3 region has the DNA TGCGCCAGCAGCGCGGGACAGCTTATGAACACTGAAGCTTTCTTT.

Ten or more counts support this clonotype. The chain links TRBV13 to TRBJ2-3; unclear D gene. Trimming took off 5 bases at V and 3 bases at J, with 0 bases between the two ends. This CDR3 contains 10 residues. Germline V CDR1 and CDR2: PRHDT, FYEKMQ (reference sequence). The CDR3 DNA reads as TGTGCCAGCAGCACAGATACGCAGTATTTT. It encodes CASSTDTQYF.

This clonotype was seen at least ten times. V and J are TRBV3-1 and TRBJ1-1; 7 nucleotides match TRBD1. Losses at the gene ends were 6 bases for V and 6 bases for J; bases not matched to a gene: 7. Looked up from germline, CDR1 is LGHDT and CDR2 is YNNKEL (reference sequence). This CDR3 contains 13 residues. The CDR3, as DNA: TGTGCCAGCAGGGGGCAGGGGGACTCTGAAGCTTTCTTT. As protein: CASRGQGDSEAFF.

In its sample, this clonotype was seen many times. The chain links TRBV28 to TRBJ2-7, with TRBD1 matching over 8 bases. Looked up from germline, CDR1 is MDHEN and CDR2 is SYDVKM. This CDR3 contains 17 residues. Trimming at V came to 3 bases and at J to 5 bases, leaving 15 bases not matched to a gene. The CDR3 loop is CASSLSPGRAGGDEQYF. CDR3 in DNA: TGTGCCAGCAGTTTGTCGCCGGGTCGAGCAGGGGGCGACGAGCAGTACTTC.